The 16 T cell receptor beta chains reported below all come from one sample, sequenced in a study of beta chain features in type 1 diabetes. The study, taken as a whole, reports: Researchers report that Type 1 diabetes patients had moderately but significantly shorter TCRB CDR3s across all four CD4+ subsets.

The study reverse transcribed the entire isolated RNA, so it sequenced expressed TCRB transcripts. Generated by immunoSEQ multiplex PCR, the TCRdb table keeps only in-frame clones and is missing some. The sample includes 95,000 to 150,000 clones, roughly 15% of them seen just once. Which antigens these TCRs recognize remains unknown. The sequencing input was central memory CD4+ T cells from blood. The receptors originated from a man under 40 with type 1 diabetes.

This clone was found a few times. The chain has TRBV19 and TRBJ2-1; D unresolved. Trimming shortened V by 6 bases and J by 5 bases, and 5 bases separated the two germline ends. CDR1 and CDR2 from the germline V gene are LNHDA and SQIVND (reference sequence). This CDR3 region has 11 residues. CDR3 in amino acids: CASSLNNEQFF. CDR3 DNA sequence: TGTGCCAGTAGCTTAAACAATGAGCAGTTCTTC.

This clone was seen more than once but under ten times. The J gene is TRBJ2-2, the V gene TRBV5-4; 7 nucleotides match TRBD1. V gave up 3 bases and J gave up 2 bases; unmatched junction bases: 4. The germline V gene has CDR1 SGHNT and CDR2 YYREEE (reference sequence). The CDR3 extends over 15 amino acids. The CDR3 DNA is TGTGCCAGCAGCTCCCGGGACAGAAACACCGGGGAGCTGTTTTTT. Its protein is CASSSRDRNTGELFF.

J is TRBJ2-7 and V is TRBV10-1; D may be TRBD1 or TRBD2 (5 bases each). The CDR3 spans 15 residues. Looked up from germline, CDR1 is WNHNN and CDR2 is SYGVQD (reference sequence). V was shortened by 5 bases and J by 0 bases, with 14 bases between the two germline ends. The CDR3 reads CASSSSGTDSYEQYF. CDR3 DNA: TGCGCCAGCAGTAGTTCCGGGACGGACTCCTACGAGCAGTACTTC.

This clone appeared a few times. This CDR3 reads CASTAGGSNQPQHF. The CDR3 region has the DNA TGTGCCAGCACTGCGGGGGGCAGCAATCAGCCCCAGCATTTT. V gene TRBV28 combines with J gene TRBJ1-5; D is possibly TRBD1 (6 bases). V lost 7 bases, J lost 1 base, and 11 bases lay in between. The CDR3 runs 14 residues. Germline CDR1 is MDHEN and CDR2 is SYDVKM.

In its sample, this clone was seen a few times. The chain links TRBV30 to TRBJ2-3; TRBD1 might be the D (6 bases). Trimming stripped 2 bases from V and 4 bases from J, with 13 bases between. This CDR3 contains 14 residues. Germline V CDR1 and CDR2: GTSNPN, SVGIG (reference sequence). The CDR3 region is CAWSLTGTADTQYF. In DNA form, the CDR3 reads TGTGCCTGGAGTTTAACAGGGACCGCAGATACGCAGTATTTT.

This clone showed up just a few times. The V gene is TRBV11-1, the J gene TRBJ2-2, with TRBD2 matching over 10 bases. J gave up 4 bases and V 5 bases, and 4 bases lay outside the gene matches. CDR3 length: 15 amino acids. Germline values: CDR1 SGHAT, CDR2 FQDESV (reference sequence). The CDR3, as DNA: TGTGCCAGCAGCATCACTAGCGGGGTCACCGGGGAGCTGTTTTTT. Its translation: CASSITSGVTGELFF.

This clone was seen a few times. This chain uses TRBV7-2 with TRBJ1-2; D not resolved. The CDR3 is made up of 11 amino acids. With 4 bases removed from V and 6 bases from J, the gap between germline ends came to 6 bases. Germline V gives CDR1 SGHTA, CDR2 FQGNSA. The CDR3: CASSSRDGYTF. CDR3 nucleotides: TGTGCCAGCAGCTCCCGGGATGGCTACACCTTC.

This clone was counted a few times. This chain joins TRBV9 and TRBJ1-1; unclear D gene. V lost 0 bases to trimming and J lost 0 bases, with 9 bases between them. This CDR3 is built from 15 residues. The germline gives CDR1 SGDLS, CDR2 YYNGEE. The CDR3 region is CASSVGGMLNTEAFF. The CDR3 region has the DNA TGTGCCAGCAGCGTAGGAGGGATGCTGAACACTGAAGCTTTCTTT.

This clone was seen repeatedly, ten times or more. This chain uses TRBV27 with TRBJ2-3; no clear D gene. V lost 5 bases to trimming and J lost 4 bases, with 10 bases between them. The CDR3 length is 13 residues. In germline, CDR1 is MNHEY, CDR2 SMNVEV (reference sequence). For the CDR3, the DNA is TGTGCCAGCAGTCGGGCGGACGCAGATACGCAGTATTTT. Protein product: CASSRADADTQYF.

The gene calls are TRBV6-5 and TRBJ1-1, with D hard to call. V shed 0 bases and J shed 4 bases, with 9 bases lying between them. This CDR3 spans 14 amino acids. CDR1 and CDR2 from the germline V gene are MNHEY and SVGAGI. The CDR3 sequence: CASSYSAIGTEAFF. Here the CDR3 DNA reads TGTGCCAGCAGTTACTCGGCCATAGGCACTGAAGCTTTCTTT.

This chain joins TRBV7-2 and TRBJ2-2, with D perhaps TRBD1 (5 bases). CDR3 length: 13 amino acids. CDR1 and CDR2 (germline): SGHTA, FQGNSA. The germline V and J ends were trimmed by 10 bases and 3 bases, with 12 bases remaining between them. The CDR3 region is CATRTRDTGELFF. CDR3 bases: TGTGCCACAAGGACACGGGACACCGGGGAGCTGTTTTTT. The entire variable domain, with the rest obtained from reference TRBV7-2 and TRBJ2-2, is as follows: GAGVSQSPSNKVTEKGKDVELRCDPISGHTALYWYRQSLGQGLEFLIYFQGNSAPDKSGLPSDRFSAERTGGSVSTLTIQRTQQEDSAVYLCATRTRDTGELFFGEGSRLTVL.

V is TRBV5-4 and J is TRBJ2-7; the D gene is possibly TRBD1 (6 bases). V dropped 4 bases and J dropped 4 bases, with 15 bases sitting between them. In germline, CDR1 is SGHNT, CDR2 YYREEE (reference sequence). This CDR3 region has 14 residues. CDR3 protein: CASSRLDSPYEQYF. CDR3 bases: TGTGCCAGCAGCCGTCTGGACAGCCCATACGAGCAGTACTTC.

This clone has just a few counts. The chain is built from TRBV6-5 and TRBJ1-3; 7 bases match TRBD1. The CDR3 is made up of 14 amino acids. Per the germline V gene, CDR1 is MNHEY and CDR2 is SVGAGI. V lost 4 bases, J lost 3 bases, and 3 bases stayed unmatched. The CDR3 region is CASSLQGFGNTIYF. The CDR3 DNA is TGTGCCAGCAGTTTACAGGGGTTTGGAAACACCATATATTTT.

This chain connects TRBV4-1 to TRBJ2-5, with 14 bases that match TRBD2. The J segment lost 2 bases and the V segment lost 4 bases, leaving 6 bases of the junction unmatched. Per the germline V gene, CDR1 is MGHRA and CDR2 is YSYEKL. The CDR3 length is 17 residues. DNA for the CDR3: TGCGCCAGCAGCCCCGGGACTAGCGGGGGTCTACAAGAGACCCAGTACTTC. Encoded protein: CASSPGTSGGLQETQYF.

This rearrangement joins TRBV7-9 to TRBJ1-1; D gene uncertain. The CDR3 spans 14 residues. Trimming pared 2 bases from V and 0 bases from J, leaving 7 bases between. CDR1 and CDR2 (germline): SEHNR, FQNEAQ (reference sequence). The CDR3 reads CASSLMMMNTEAFF. CDR3 DNA sequence: TGTGCCAGCAGCTTAATGATGATGAACACTGAAGCTTTCTTT.

The chain recombines TRBV12-2 with TRBJ2-5; the D call in the table, TRBD2, was not verified against the DNA. TRBV12-2 represents a pseudogene. The CDR3 is 11 residues long. The CDR3 spells CASRSGGTQYF. CDR3 in DNA: TGTGCAAGTCGCTCCGGGGGGACCCAGTACTTC.